A selection of T cell receptor beta chains follows, all from one sample in a study of radiation and T cells in renal cell carcinoma. Some clones are missing from TCRdb's copy, which holds only in-frame ones; the method was immunoSEQ multiplex PCR. The table lists 85,000 to 100,000 clones, 75% to 90% of them singletons. Sequenced material: blood, taken from a patient whose treatment included radiotherapy and nephrectomy. These receptors were obtained from a man aged 50-60 years with renal cell carcinoma. Each CDR3 is given without its conserved first and last residue. Not every row has a clone size; where given, it reads once, few, many or a size class.

ASSLDPPTGWETQY	TRBV27	TRBJ2-5	-
ASSLGGHGANVLT	TRBV7-8	TRBJ2-6	-
ASSLQGVGTDTQY	TRBV7-2	TRBJ2-3	-
ASSTGQRPALEAF	TRBV2	TRBJ1-1	-
ASSSGLAGGPSGAQY	TRBV5-4	TRBJ2-5	-
ASSQSTEGGLSGNTIY	TRBV4-2	TRBJ1-3	-
ASSMTLGTANTGELF	TRBV19	TRBJ2-2	once
ASSLEFFQGLGTEAF	TRBV5-1	TRBJ1-1	-
ASSWLAGSTGELF	TRBV27	TRBJ2-2	-
ASSSSGTGGGEQY	TRBV5-1	TRBJ2-7	-
ASSEENSPLH	TRBV18	TRBJ1-6	-
ASSLNSGTTEAF	TRBV5-8	TRBJ1-1	-
ASSKSRDTEAF	TRBV28	TRBJ1-1	-
ASTPQGFGNQPQH	TRBV19	TRBJ1-5	-
ASRGTMGGLGEYTQY	TRBV28	TRBJ2-3	-
SVEPSTGEKYNEQF	TRBV29-1	TRBJ2-1	-
ASSRDIGTGELF	TRBV18	TRBJ2-2	-
ASSPLGEQY	TRBV28	TRBJ2-7	-
ASTHREGSLGEQF	TRBV25-1	TRBJ2-1	-
ASSSLAGGVNTGELF	TRBV7-6	TRBJ2-2	-
ASSLGRAYQAF	TRBV7-9	TRBJ1-1	-
ASSPRTSGVTYNEQF	TRBV7-3	TRBJ2-1	-
SVAREVSYNEQF	TRBV29-1	TRBJ2-1	-
ASSLGAGTSRWETQY	TRBV7-2	TRBJ2-5	-
AWSPGTATYEQY	TRBV30	TRBJ2-7	-